The 15 T cell receptor beta chains listed next were all sequenced from one sample in a study of blood T cell repertoires in COVID-19. Libraries were prepared by immunoSEQ multiplex PCR; TCRdb keeps only in-frame clonotypes and omits some of them. The sample holds about 74,000 clones, roughly 90% seen once. Source material: peripheral blood. These receptor sequences come from a human donor in a cohort sampled during active COVID-19.

This rearrangement joins TRBV4-3 to TRBJ2-7, with 11 positions matching TRBD2. This CDR3 spans 16 amino acids. With 1 base clipped from V and 2 bases from J, the junction kept 4 bases outside the gene matches. Germline V gene data show CDR1 as LGHNA and CDR2 as YSLEER. CDR3 residues: CASSQATSGSPYEQYF. CDR3 nucleotide sequence: TGCGCCAGCAGCCAAGCCACTAGCGGGAGCCCCTACGAGCAGTACTTC.

This chain links TRBV7-2 with TRBJ1-1, with D unresolved. The CDR3 is 14 residues long. Germline V gives CDR1 SGHTA, CDR2 FQGNSA. V lost 1 base and J 1 base, leaving 7 bases between the germline ends. The DNA for the CDR3 is TGTGCCAGCAGCTTAGAGCTCGGGAACACTGAAGCTTTCTTT. Amino acids: CASSLELGNTEAFF. Complete variable domain (other parts from reference TRBV7-2 and TRBJ1-1): GAGVSQSPSNKVTEKGKDVELRCDPISGHTALYWYRQSLGQGLEFLIYFQGNSAPDKSGLPSDRFSAERTGGSVSTLTIQRTQQEDSAVYLCASSLELGNTEAFFGQGTRLTVV.

The chain carries TRBV24-1 and TRBJ2-3, with 11 bases lining up with TRBD1. The germline CDR1 and CDR2 sequences are KGHDR and SFDVKD. CDR3 length: 18 residues. The trim removed 3 bases at V and 4 bases at J, leaving 11 bases unmatched. CDR3 DNA sequence: TGTGCCACCAGTGATCCCACCGGACAGGGGGCGCTTCCAGATACGCAGTATTTT. This gives the protein CATSDPTGQGALPDTQYF.

The rearrangement uses TRBV7-9 and TRBJ2-1; 10 bases line up with TRBD2. J was trimmed by 7 bases and V by 10 bases; bases with no gene match: 10. This CDR3 region has 14 residues. CDR1 and CDR2 from the germline V gene are SEHNR and FQNEAQ (reference sequence). The CDR3 here is CATPASGRWNEQFF. CDR3 sequence (DNA): TGTGCCACCCCGGCTAGCGGGAGATGGAATGAGCAGTTCTTC.

The chain recombines TRBV24-1 with TRBJ2-1; the D is unclear. Germline CDR1 and CDR2: KGHDR and SFDVKD. Trimming shortened V by 3 bases and J by 8 bases, and 19 bases separated the two germline ends. CDR3 length: 16 residues. This CDR3 is CATSDKAVRGGDEQFF. CDR3 nucleotides: TGTGCCACCAGTGATAAGGCCGTAAGAGGTGGCGATGAGCAGTTCTTC.

The chain employs TRBV18 and TRBJ2-5; TRBD1 is a possible D gene (5 bases). V lost 1 base to trimming and J lost 3 bases, with 9 bases between them. CDR3 length equals 14 residues. Germline V gene data show CDR1 as KGHSH and CDR2 as LQKENI. CDR3 amino acids: CASSPQDNEETQYF. The CDR3 bases are TGTGCCAGCTCACCACAGGACAATGAAGAGACCCAGTACTTC. Filled out from reference TRBV18 and TRBJ2-5, the complete variable domain reads NAGVMQNPRHLVRRRGQEARLRCSPMKGHSHVYWYRQLPEEGLKFMVYLQKENIIDESGMPKERFSAEFPKEGPSILRIQQVVRGDSAAYFCASSPQDNEETQYFGPGTRLLVL.

The chain employs TRBV28 and TRBJ2-3, with TRBD2 matching over 8 bases. The CDR3 spans 15 residues. The germline V gene has CDR1 MDHEN and CDR2 SYDVKM. V shed 6 bases and J 4 bases; nucleotides not matched to a gene: 9. The CDR3 loop is CASSLDGGVPDTQYF. The CDR3 DNA reads as TGTGCCAGCAGCCTTGACGGGGGGGTTCCAGATACGCAGTATTTT. Variable domain in full (rest from reference TRBV28 and TRBJ2-3): DVKVTQSSRYLVKRTGEKVFLECVQDMDHENMFWYRQDPGLGLRLIYFSYDVKMKEKGDIPEGYSVSREKKERFSLILESASTNQTSMYLCASSLDGGVPDTQYFGPGTRLTVL.

The J gene is TRBJ1-5, the V gene TRBV2, with 8 positions matching TRBD1. In germline, CDR1 is SNHLY, CDR2 FYNNEI. The V gene end was trimmed by 4 bases and the J gene end by 4 bases; junction bases not matched to a gene: 3. This CDR3 contains 14 residues. The CDR3 DNA follows: TGTGCCAGCAGTGCAACAGGGGGGAATCAGCCCCAGCATTTT. Protein product: CASSATGGNQPQHF.

This rearrangement joins TRBV9 to TRBJ1-2; D is unresolved. Germline values: CDR1 SGDLS, CDR2 YYNGEE. The germline V and J ends were trimmed by 0 bases and 0 bases, with 9 bases remaining between them. The CDR3 consists of 15 residues. The CDR3 here is CASSVEGASNYGYTF. In DNA, the CDR3 is TGTGCCAGCAGCGTAGAGGGAGCATCTAACTATGGCTACACCTTC.

A single count supports this clone. The J gene is TRBJ2-1, the V gene TRBV5-1; 7 bases map to TRBD1. The germline CDR1 and CDR2 sequences are SGHRS and YFSETQ. Trimming removed 4 bases from V and 5 bases from J; junction bases left unmatched: 12. The CDR3 has 16 amino acids. CDR3 in DNA: TGCGCCAGCAGCCAACAGGGGTATAGGGAACACAATGAGCAGTTCTTC. This encodes CASSQQGYREHNEQFF.

The V and J genes are TRBV11-2 and TRBJ2-3; maybe TRBD1 (6 bases). This CDR3 has 15 residues. Trimming stripped 2 bases from V and 2 bases from J, with 11 bases between. Germline V gene data show CDR1 as SGHAT and CDR2 as FQNNGV. CDR3: CASSLTGQSTDTQYF. The CDR3 DNA is TGTGCCAGCAGCTTAACAGGACAGTCCACAGATACGCAGTATTTT.

The V call is TRBV28, the J call TRBJ1-5; D not certain. V gave up 6 bases and J gave up 3 bases, with 18 bases separating them. The CDR3 length is 16 residues. CDR1 and CDR2 (germline): MDHEN, SYDVKM. The CDR3 sequence: CASSYTGLGVNQPQHF. In nucleotides, the CDR3 is TGTGCCAGCAGCTACACGGGCCTCGGGGTCAATCAGCCCCAGCATTTT.

The chain combines TRBV28 with TRBJ2-3; 7 nucleotides align to TRBD2. The CDR3 spans 19 residues. CDR1 is MDHEN, CDR2 SYDVKM, per germline. Trimming cost V 1 base and J 2 bases; bases outside gene matches: 15. The CDR3 reads CASSLSRGSPTRATDTQYF. In DNA form, the CDR3 reads TGTGCCAGCAGTTTATCGCGGGGGAGTCCCACCAGGGCCACAGATACGCAGTATTTT.

The J gene is TRBJ2-5, the V gene TRBV7-9; 7 nucleotides agree with TRBD2. The CDR3 is 15 amino acids. Germline-derived CDR1 and CDR2 are SEHNR and FQNEAQ (reference sequence). Trimming removed 6 bases from V and 0 bases from J; junction bases left unmatched: 7. The CDR3 bases are TGTGCCAGCAGTCTCCGGCTAGCGGACCAAGAGACCCAGTACTTC. It codes for CASSLRLADQETQYF.

The rearrangement links TRBV7-8 to TRBJ2-1, with TRBD2 matching 7 bases. The junction had 10 bases not matched to a gene; V was cut back by 5 bases and J by 9 bases. The CDR3 totals 14 residues. Germline loops: CDR1 SGHVS, CDR2 FQNEAQ. The CDR3 nucleotides read TGTGCCAGCAGCCGAGAGACTAGCTCCTTTGAGCAGTTCTTC. Translating it yields CASSRETSSFEQFF.